The 14 T cell receptor beta chains in this list originate from one sample, sequenced in a study of regulatory T cells in long-lasting Graves disease. Sequencing libraries for TCR beta were prepared with iRepertoire HTBI primers and Arm-PCR of CDR3 regions. Using its own MiXCR run on the multiplex PCR reads, TCRdb lists one record per CDR3 protein. The profile covers about 620,000 distinct CDR3 sequences, with under 20% appearing a single time and around 18% taken by the ten largest. Described time point: newly diagnosed GD, antithyroid drugs for less than 3 months. The TCR library used RNA extracted from PBMCs. These data were also filed under a second study, of T cells in Graves' hyperthyroidism and ophthalmopathy.

The material was peripheral blood mononuclear cells (PBMCs), obtained at new diagnosis, from a patient treated with antithyroid drugs. These receptors were obtained from a woman aged 25 to 39 with Graves disease.

With regard to this clonotype: A much larger clone lies one base from this, so it may be a read error. This chain connects TRBV20-1 to TRBJ1-5, with D perhaps TRBD1 (6 bases). The end of the DNA fits TRBJ2-3 better, so the J call may be wrong. Germline assignment: CDR1 DFQATT and CDR2 SNEGSKA (reference sequence). The CDR3 length is 14 residues. CDR3 sequence (DNA): TGCAGTGCCGCCAATCGACAGGAGAATCAGCCCCAGTATTTT. Amino acid sequence: CSAANRQENQPQYF.

The J gene is TRBJ2-1, the V gene TRBV10-3, with a tentative D call TRBD1 (6 bases). Trimming removed 0 bases from V and 9 bases from J, with 21 bases in between. The CDR3 spans 17 residues. CDR1 is ENHRY and CDR2 is SYGVKD in the germline V gene. The CDR3 reads CAISESIVGTRGTEQFF. CDR3 DNA: TGTGCCATCAGTGAGTCGATAGTCGGGACAAGGGGGACTGAGCAGTTCTTC.

This clonotype came up many times. DNA for the CDR3: TGCAGCGTTGCCGGTACTAGCGCAAAAGAGACCCAGTACTTC. This translates into CSVAGTSAKETQYF. The genes are TRBV29-1 and TRBJ2-5; TRBD2 aligns across 7 bases. J lost 3 bases, V lost 4 bases, and 8 bases had no gene match. Germline lookup yields CDR1 SQVTM and CDR2 ANQGSEA. The CDR3 is 14 residues long. Filled out from reference TRBV29-1 and TRBJ2-5, the complete variable domain reads SAVISQKPSRDICQRGTSLTIQCQVDSQVTMMFWYRQQPGQSLTLIATANQGSEATYESGFVIDKFPISRPNLTFSTLTVSNMSPEDSSIYLCSVAGTSAKETQYFGPGTRLLVL.

This clonotype was recorded many times. This chain connects TRBV7-2 to TRBJ1-2, with D unclear. The germline V gene encodes CDR1 SGHTA and CDR2 FQGNSA. The V end lost 0 bases, the J end lost 7 bases, and 12 bases lay between the germline ends. The CDR3 has 14 amino acids. The CDR3 DNA follows: TGTGCCAGCAGCTTAGCGAAATTGGCCATTGGCTACACCTTC. As protein: CASSLAKLAIGYTF. Supplemented by reference TRBV7-2 and TRBJ1-2, the full variable domain reads GAGVSQSPSNKVTEKGKDVELRCDPISGHTALYWYRQSLGQGLEFLIYFQGNSAPDKSGLPSDRFSAERTGGSVSTLTIQRTQQEDSAVYLCASSLAKLAIGYTFGSGTRLTVV.

The sample holds many counts of this clonotype. The chain uses TRBV28 and TRBJ1-2, with D possibly TRBD1 on 6 matching bases. V lost 6 bases and J 8 bases, leaving 16 bases between the germline ends. The germline CDR1 and CDR2 sequences are MDHEN and SYDVKM. The CDR3 spans 13 residues. CDR3: CASSGPGAKGYTF. The DNA for the CDR3 is TGTGCCAGCAGCGGCCCGGGGGCAAAAGGCTACACCTTC.

This clonotype was counted between two and nine times. The V gene is TRBV19, the J gene TRBJ1-4; D is ambiguous. The CDR3 spans 13 residues. Per the germline V gene, CDR1 is LNHDA and CDR2 is SQIVND (reference sequence). V was pared by 6 bases and J by 7 bases, with 12 bases between. CDR3 region: CASSGSNREKLFF. The CDR3 DNA sequence: TGTGCCAGTAGCGGCAGTAATCGTGAAAAACTGTTTTTT.

The rearrangement joins TRBV7-9 to TRBJ2-3; D may be TRBD1 (5 bases). The germline V gene encodes CDR1 SEHNR and CDR2 FQNEAQ (reference sequence). V was cut by 5 bases and J by 1 base, with 16 bases left in between. This CDR3 has 16 residues. The CDR3 DNA reads TGTGCCAGCAGCCCGCAGGGTCCCGATGGCACAGATACGCAGTATTTT. As protein: CASSPQGPDGTDTQYF.

V gene TRBV19 combines with J gene TRBJ1-5; a weak D match, TRBD1 (5 bases). V lost 6 bases and J lost 7, with 13 bases in between. Germline CDR1 reads LNHDA; CDR2 reads SQIVND (reference sequence). The CDR3 is made up of 13 amino acids. CDR3: CASRERGGQPQHF. The CDR3 nucleotides read TGTGCCAGTAGGGAACGGGGGGGGCAGCCCCAGCATTTT.

CDR3 coding DNA: TGTGCCAGCAGTTTATCCCTCAATAGCGGGTACAATGAGCAGTTCTTC. Amino acid sequence: CASSLSLNSGYNEQFF. J is TRBJ2-1 and V is TRBV27; the match to TRBD2 covers 7 bases. This CDR3 has 16 residues. Germline V gives CDR1 MNHEY, CDR2 SMNVEV (reference sequence). V trimming: 0 bases; J trimming: 4 bases; junction bases outside the gene matches: 6.

For this clonotype: No DNA is shown, since the ends of the CDR3 on it are uncertain; the CDR3 is the one TCRdb lists. V gene TRBV5-5 combines with J gene TRBJ1-4; TRBD1 is taken as the D call from the table, unchecked against the DNA. Germline V gives CDR1 SGHKS, CDR2 YYEKEE (reference sequence). The CDR3 sequence runs 15 residues, both termini included. CDR3 loop: CASSFGPGEREKLFF.

The rearrangement links TRBV11-2 to TRBJ1-4; D perhaps matches TRBD1 (5 bases). The germline V and J ends were trimmed by 5 bases and 5 bases, with 12 bases remaining between them. CDR1 is SGHAT, CDR2 FQNNGV, per germline. This CDR3 comprises 14 residues. CDR3 bases: TGTGCCAGCAGCATAGGGACGGGCAATGAAAAACTGTTTTTT. It yields the protein CASSIGTGNEKLFF.

Many counts were recorded for this clonotype. The chain combines TRBV6-1 with TRBJ2-3; 7 nucleotides agree with TRBD2. The CDR3 consists of 13 residues. Germline CDR1 is MNHNS and CDR2 is SASEGT. V dropped 5 bases and J dropped 4; count of bases not matched to a gene: 3. For the CDR3, the DNA is TGTGCCAGCAGTCGGGGGGTAGCAGATACGCAGTATTTT. As protein: CASSRGVADTQYF.

This clonotype was recorded at least ten times. The chain is built from TRBV12-3 or TRBV12-4 and TRBJ2-1; D ambiguous. The ends were cut back, 6 bases at V and 4 bases at J, with 10 bases in the middle. The CDR3 contains 13 residues. CDR3 residues: CASSPLGYNEQFF. The CDR3 DNA sequence: TGTGCCAGCAGCCCCCTCGGGTACAATGAGCAGTTCTTC.

This clonotype was counted many times. In DNA form, the CDR3 reads TGTGCCACCAGCACCTGGGCGAAGATTGAAGCTTTCTTT. This gives the protein CATSTWAKIEAFF. This chain connects TRBV15 to TRBJ1-1; unclear D gene. The CDR3 length is 13 residues. Germline CDR1 LNHNV, CDR2 YYDKDF (reference sequence). V lost 4 bases, J lost 7 bases, and 13 bases lay in between.